Below are 10 T cell receptor beta chains sequenced from a single sample in a study of blood T cell repertoires in COVID-19. The method was immunoSEQ multiplex PCR; TCRdb's version includes in-frame clones alone and lacks a portion of them. Of 210,000 or so clones in the sample, roughly nine tenths were seen once. Input material: peripheral blood. The receptors come from a woman in her forties or fifties with acute or convalescent COVID-19.

Here the CDR3 DNA reads TGCGCCAGCAGCCAAGACCTGTGGACTTCATCCTACGAGCAGTACTTC. Translation: CASSQDLWTSSYEQYF. This rearrangement joins TRBV4-3 to TRBJ2-7; the D gene is possibly TRBD2 (5 bases). Germline V gene data show CDR1 as LGHNA and CDR2 as YSLEER. V was pared by 0 bases and J by 1 base, with 13 bases between. CDR3 length: 16 residues.

The chain carries TRBV5-1 and TRBJ2-3, with TRBD2 identical over 13 bases. CDR3 length: 15 residues. The V segment lost 3 bases and the J segment 14 bases; nucleotides outside the gene matches: 12. Germline V gene data show CDR1 as SGHRS and CDR2 as YFSETQ. CDR3 sequence: CASSSGLAGEGGWYF. As DNA, the CDR3 is TGCGCCAGCAGCTCCGGACTAGCGGGAGAGGGTGGTTGGTATTTT.

The chain is built from TRBV11-2 and TRBJ2-7; D is possibly TRBD2 (6 bases). The V gene's germline CDR1 is SGHAT and CDR2 FQNNGV. Trimming left V 1 base short and J 3 bases short, with 13 bases between. The CDR3 spans 15 residues. In nucleotides, the CDR3 is TGTGCCAGCAGCTTAGGGATTTCGGGGGTCTACGAGCAGTACTTC. The encoded protein is CASSLGISGVYEQYF.

A word on this clone: The junction differs from germline at one of its ends, possibly a read error. The chain uses TRBV18 and TRBJ1-1; no definite D call. CDR1 KGHSH and CDR2 LQKENI come from the germline V gene. The CDR3 extends over 13 amino acids. CDR3 loop: CANSRLDGTEAFF. Written as DNA, the CDR3 is TGTGCCAACTCACGACTTGACGGCACTGAAGCTTTCTTT.

This clone was seen once. This chain joins TRBV7-7 and TRBJ2-2; no definite D call. Per germline, CDR1 SSHAT and CDR2 FNYEAQ (reference sequence). The CDR3 has 15 amino acids. V was trimmed by 1 base and J by 1 base, leaving 7 bases between them. The CDR3 DNA follows: TGTGCCAGCAGCTTAGGTCCAGGGAACACCGGGGAGCTGTTTTTT. Encoded protein: CASSLGPGNTGELFF.

Here the CDR3 reads CAWSNLAGLTYEQYF. The DNA for the CDR3 is TGTGCCTGGAGTAATCTAGCGGGGCTCACTTACGAGCAGTACTTC. The chain carries TRBV30 and TRBJ2-7, with TRBD2 matching over 9 bases. CDR3 length equals 15 residues. Germline CDR1 GTSNPN, CDR2 SVGIG (reference sequence). J gave up 4 bases and V 2 bases, and 9 bases lay outside the gene matches.

The rearrangement uses TRBV5-1 and TRBJ1-1; 9 bases match TRBD1. This CDR3 has 12 amino acids. Germline trimming cut 1 base from V and 11 bases from J; bases unmatched to any gene: 3. Germline V lookup: CDR1 SGHRS, CDR2 YFSETQ. CDR3 in amino acids: CASSLNRGPAFF. CDR3 nucleotides: TGCGCCAGCAGCTTGAACAGGGGGCCTGCTTTCTTT. The complete variable domain, with remaining parts taken from reference TRBV5-1 and TRBJ1-1, reads KAGVTQTPRYLIKTRGQQVTLSCSPISGHRSVSWYQQTPGQGLQFLFEYFSETQRNKGNFPGRFSGRQFSNSRSEMNVSTLELGDSALYLCASSLNRGPAFFGQGTRLTVV.

The J gene is TRBJ2-3, the V gene TRBV29-1; D gene uncertain. The V end was cut by 3 bases, the J end by 4 bases, with 8 bases between. CDR3 length: 12 amino acids. Germline V CDR1 and CDR2: SQVTM, ANQGSEA. CDR3 sequence reads: CSVDEDSDTQYF. The CDR3 DNA follows: TGCAGCGTTGATGAGGATTCAGATACGCAGTATTTT.

In nucleotides, the CDR3 is TGCGCCAGCAGTTTACCGGGACTAGCTGGTGAGCAGTTCTTC. This codes for CASSLPGLAGEQFF. This chain links TRBV5-1 with TRBJ2-1; TRBD2 agrees at 9 bases. The CDR3 is made up of 14 amino acids. The V gene end was trimmed by 5 bases and the J gene end by 9 bases; junction bases not matched to a gene: 9. In germline, CDR1 is SGHRS, CDR2 YFSETQ. The entire variable domain, with the rest obtained from reference TRBV5-1 and TRBJ2-1, is as follows: KAGVTQTPRYLIKTRGQQVTLSCSPISGHRSVSWYQQTPGQGLQFLFEYFSETQRNKGNFPGRFSGRQFSNSRSEMNVSTLELGDSALYLCASSLPGLAGEQFFGPGTRLTVL.

The chain recombines TRBV10-3 with TRBJ2-7, with D uncertain. The germline V and J ends were trimmed by 0 bases and 3 bases, with 12 bases remaining between them. The germline CDR1 and CDR2 sequences are ENHRY and SYGVKD. There are 15 residues in the CDR3. CDR3 residues: CAISESYGSFYEQYF. CDR3 DNA: TGTGCCATCAGTGAGTCGTACGGTAGTTTCTACGAGCAGTACTTC.